This T cell receptor beta chain was recorded in a study of shared clonotypes between healthy human individuals. Study details: Researchers drew samples from a couple of women and a few men aged 18 to 49. Three plates each covered CD4 naive and memory; CD8 naive two, CD8 memory one.

Trimming shortened V by 1 base and J by 0 bases, and 10 bases separated the two germline ends. Germline V lookup: CDR1 SGHRS, CDR2 YFSETQ. CDR3 length equals 16 residues. CD45RO-negative, CCR7-selected cells formed the naive CD8 fraction, which excluded terminally differentiated effector memory CD45RA+ cells. A deep-level run was used for the assay. Using immunoSEQ multiplex PCR, the repertoire was profiled, and TCRdb retains in-frame clones only, with some absent. This table holds roughly 2,000,000 clones, just under 95% found once. This TCR derives from a man aged 18 to 29 in good health. Some clones in this sample may be carry-over from other donors' samples. The specimen was naive CD8+ T cells from PBMCs. V gene TRBV5-1 combines with J gene TRBJ2-2, with unresolved D. CDR3 in amino acids: CASSLPRVANTGELFF. CDR3 bases: TGCGCCAGCAGCTTGCCAAGGGTTGCGAACACCGGGGAGCTGTTTTTT.